This T cell receptor beta chain was obtained from a study of shared T cell receptors in the human thymus. Trimming took 3 bases from V and 6 from J, leaving 16 bases between them. From germline, CDR1 is SGDLS and CDR2 YYNGEE. The CDR3 spans 15 residues. Measured with immunoSEQ multiplex PCR; TCRdb has only the in-frame clones, and not every one. The data contain about 400,000 clones, 85% to 95% of them singletons. This sequence was found in a human donor. Sequencing was done on a sample of thymocytes. The chain uses TRBV9 and TRBJ2-1; TRBD2 might be the D (6 bases). The CDR3 here is CASSAPTRWANEQFF. CDR3 DNA sequence: TGTGCCAGCAGCGCCCCGACTAGGTGGGCCAATGAGCAGTTCTTC.